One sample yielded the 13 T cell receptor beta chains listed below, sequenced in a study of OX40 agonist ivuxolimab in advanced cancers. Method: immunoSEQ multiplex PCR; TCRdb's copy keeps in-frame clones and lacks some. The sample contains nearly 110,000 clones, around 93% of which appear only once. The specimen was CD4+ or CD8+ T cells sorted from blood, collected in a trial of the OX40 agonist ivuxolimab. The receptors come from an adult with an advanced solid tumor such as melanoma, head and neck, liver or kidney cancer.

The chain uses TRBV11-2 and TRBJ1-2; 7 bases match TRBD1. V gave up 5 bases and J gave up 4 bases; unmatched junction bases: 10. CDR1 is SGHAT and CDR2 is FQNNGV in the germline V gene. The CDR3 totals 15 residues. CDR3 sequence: CASSANTGEVYGYTF. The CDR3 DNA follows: TGTGCCAGCAGCGCGAACACAGGGGAGGTCTATGGCTACACCTTC.

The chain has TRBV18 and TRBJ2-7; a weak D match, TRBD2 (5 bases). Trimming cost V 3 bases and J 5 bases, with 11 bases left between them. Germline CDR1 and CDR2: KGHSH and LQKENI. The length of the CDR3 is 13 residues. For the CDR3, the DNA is TGTGCCAGCTCACCCGGGGTTCGGGACGAGCAGTACTTC. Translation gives CASSPGVRDEQYF.

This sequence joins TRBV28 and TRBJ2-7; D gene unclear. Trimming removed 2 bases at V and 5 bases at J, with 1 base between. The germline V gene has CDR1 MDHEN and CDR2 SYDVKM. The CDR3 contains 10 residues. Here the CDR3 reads CASSLDEQYF. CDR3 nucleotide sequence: TGTGCCAGCAGTTTAGACGAGCAGTACTTC.

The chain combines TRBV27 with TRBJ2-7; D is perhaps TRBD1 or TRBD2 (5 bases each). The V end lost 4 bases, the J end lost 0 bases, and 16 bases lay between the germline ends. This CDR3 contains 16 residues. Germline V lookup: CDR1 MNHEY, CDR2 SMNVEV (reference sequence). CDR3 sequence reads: CASSWGPGVSSYEQYF. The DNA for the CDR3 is TGTGCCAGCAGTTGGGGCCCCGGGGTTAGCTCCTACGAGCAGTACTTC.

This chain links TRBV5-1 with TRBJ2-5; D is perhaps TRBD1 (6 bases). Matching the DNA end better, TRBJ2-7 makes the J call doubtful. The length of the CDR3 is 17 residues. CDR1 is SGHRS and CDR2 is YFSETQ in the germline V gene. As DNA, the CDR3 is TGCGCCAGCAGCTTGGACTTAGACAGGACAATCTCCTACGAGCAGTACTTC. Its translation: CASSLDLDRTISYEQYF.

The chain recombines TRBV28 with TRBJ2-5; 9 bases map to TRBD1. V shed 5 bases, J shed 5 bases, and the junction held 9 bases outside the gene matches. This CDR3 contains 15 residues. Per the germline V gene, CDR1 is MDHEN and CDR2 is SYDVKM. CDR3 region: CASSETGGIVETQYF. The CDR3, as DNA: TGTGCCAGCAGTGAGACAGGGGGGATCGTCGAGACCCAGTACTTC. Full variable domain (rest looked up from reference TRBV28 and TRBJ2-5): DVKVTQSSRYLVKRTGEKVFLECVQDMDHENMFWYRQDPGLGLRLIYFSYDVKMKEKGDIPEGYSVSREKKERFSLILESASTNQTSMYLCASSETGGIVETQYFGPGTRLLVL.

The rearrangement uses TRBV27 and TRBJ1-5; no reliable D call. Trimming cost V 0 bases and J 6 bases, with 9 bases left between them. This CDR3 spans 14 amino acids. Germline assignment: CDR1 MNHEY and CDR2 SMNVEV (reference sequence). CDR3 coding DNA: TGTGCCAGCAGTTTATCTGGAAGAAGTCAGCCCCAGCATTTT. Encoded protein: CASSLSGRSQPQHF.

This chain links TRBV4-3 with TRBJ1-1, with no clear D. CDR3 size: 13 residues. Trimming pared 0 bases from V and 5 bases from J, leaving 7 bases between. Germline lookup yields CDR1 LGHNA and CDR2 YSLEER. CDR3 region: CASSQDPITEAFF. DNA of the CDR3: TGCGCCAGCAGCCAAGATCCGATTACTGAAGCTTTCTTT.

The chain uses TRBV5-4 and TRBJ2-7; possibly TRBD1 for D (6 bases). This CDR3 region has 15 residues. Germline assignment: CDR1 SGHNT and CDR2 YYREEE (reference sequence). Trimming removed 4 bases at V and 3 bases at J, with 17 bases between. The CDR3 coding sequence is TGTGCCAGCAGCCCCCTGCAGGGGCAAATCTACGAGCAGTACTTC. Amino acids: CASSPLQGQIYEQYF.

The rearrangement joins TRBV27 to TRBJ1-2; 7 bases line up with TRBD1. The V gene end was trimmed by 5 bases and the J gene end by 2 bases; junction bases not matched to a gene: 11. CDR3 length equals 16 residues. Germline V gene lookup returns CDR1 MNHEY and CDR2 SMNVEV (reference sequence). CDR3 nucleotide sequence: TGTGCCAGCAGTCCCGAACCGGACAGGAGAAACTATGGCTACACCTTC. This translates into CASSPEPDRRNYGYTF.

The CDR3 sequence is CASSYSEKAGSAFF. The CDR3 DNA reads TGTGCCAGCAGTTACTCGGAGAAGGCCGGGTCGGCTTTCTTT. This chain uses TRBV6-6 with TRBJ1-1; D is undetermined. From germline, CDR1 is MNHNY and CDR2 SVGAGI (reference sequence). V shed 0 bases and J shed 11 bases, with 16 bases lying between them. The CDR3 extends over 14 amino acids.

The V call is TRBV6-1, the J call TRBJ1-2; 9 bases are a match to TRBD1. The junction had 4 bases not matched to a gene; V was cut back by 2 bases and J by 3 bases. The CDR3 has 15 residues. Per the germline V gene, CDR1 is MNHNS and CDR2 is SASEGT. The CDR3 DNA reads TGTGCCAGCAGTGAAACGACAGGGGGAGACTATGGCTACACCTTC. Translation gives CASSETTGGDYGYTF.

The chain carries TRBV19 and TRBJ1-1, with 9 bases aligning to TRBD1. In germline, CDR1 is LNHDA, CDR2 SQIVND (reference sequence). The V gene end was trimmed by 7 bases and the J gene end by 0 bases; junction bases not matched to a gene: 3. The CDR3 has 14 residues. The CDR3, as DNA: TGTGCCAGTATCGGGGACAGGGTGAACACTGAAGCTTTCTTT. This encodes CASIGDRVNTEAFF. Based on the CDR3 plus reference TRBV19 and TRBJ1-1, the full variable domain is DGGITQSPKYLFRKEGQNVTLSCEQNLNHDAMYWYRQDPGQGLRLIYYSQIVNDFQKGDIAEGYSVSREKKESFPLTVTSAQKNPTAFYLCASIGDRVNTEAFFGQGTRLTVV.